This T cell receptor beta chain was identified during a study of T cells after yellow fever vaccination. Study summary: For low cell numbers, libraries were made with SMART-Seq v4 Ultra Low Input.

The study made its TCR cDNA through 5'RACE template switching. That step introduced a universal primer site along with UMIs. From the 5' RACE reads, TCRdb called clonotypes with MiXCR, one entry per CDR3 protein. The data contain about 340,000 distinct CDR3 sequences, around 13% of them singletons. The length of the CDR3 is 13 residues. Germline V CDR1 and CDR2: KGHSH, LQKENI. To note about this clonotype: Antigen: not known. One end of the junction fails to match germline, which may point to a read error.

Study-level points and caveats: A minor fraction of clonotypes spanned both CD4 and CD8 compartments.

This rearrangement joins TRBV18 to TRBJ2-1; D is uncertain. This TCR was recovered from a man aged 18-30 years who received the YFV17D yellow fever vaccine. The sample here was CD4+ T cells sorted from PBMCs, taken 15 days after the yellow fever booster vaccination. The CDR3, as DNA: TGTGCCAGCTCACCCCCCTCCGACAATGAGCAGTTCTTC. Amino acid sequence: CASSPPSDNEQFF.